A single sample is the source of the 7 T cell receptor beta chains below, sequenced in a study of human T cells and chemical hapten exposure. Time point given: patch test 2, 6 weeks after DPC sensitization. The treatment: therapeutic diphenylcyclopropenone sensitization with weekly scalp DPC. MiXCR, applied by TCRdb to the RACE reads, yields one record per CDR3 protein. This table holds 75,000 to 95,000 distinct CDR3 sequences, approximately 9.9% found once. The sequences come from whole blood, collected in connection with sensitization to the hapten diphenylcyclopropenone (DPC). The receptors originated from a man aged 40-49 years with alopecia areata. Some clones in this sample may be carry-over from other donors' samples.

This clonotype showed up many times. J is TRBJ2-1 and V is TRBV12-3 or TRBV12-4; 8 bases are shared with TRBD2. With V trimmed by 5 bases and J by 4 bases, 10 bases remained unmatched. This CDR3 is built from 16 residues. CDR3 region: CASSRWSGSGYNEQFF. The CDR3 region has the DNA TGTGCCAGCAGTCGCTGGAGCGGGAGTGGATACAATGAGCAGTTCTTC.

This clonotype came up a few times. V usage is TRBV24-1 and J usage is TRBJ2-3; D gene ambiguous. Germline loops: CDR1 KGHDR, CDR2 SFDVKD. CDR3 size: 14 residues. Trimming took 3 bases from V and 2 from J, leaving 8 bases between them. CDR3 coding DNA: TGTGCCACCAGTGATCCCACGTCCACAGATACGCAGTATTTT. Its translation: CATSDPTSTDTQYF.

This clonotype was observed at least ten times. This chain links TRBV5-1 with TRBJ2-3; 10 nucleotides agree with TRBD2. The V and J ends lost 4 bases and 2 bases, in that order; junction bases with no gene match: 7. This CDR3 has 16 residues. The V gene's germline CDR1 is SGHRS and CDR2 YFSETQ. CDR3 loop: CASSRETSGPTDTQYF. CDR3 bases: TGCGCCAGCAGCCGAGAGACTAGCGGGCCCACAGATACGCAGTATTTT.

This clonotype was counted a few times. The chain combines TRBV11-3 with TRBJ2-1; 15 positions agree with TRBD2. Trimming cost V 5 bases and J 10 bases; bases outside gene matches: 6. This CDR3 has 15 residues. The germline V gene encodes CDR1 SGHNT and CDR2 YENEEA. CDR3 sequence (DNA): TGTGCCAGCAGCGCGCCGGGACTAGCGGGAGGAGAGCAGTTCTTC. It specifies CASSAPGLAGGEQFF.

This clonotype showed up just a few times. The CDR3 DNA reads TGCGCCAGCAGCCAAGTTCAGGGGCCCCAGCATTTT. This gives the protein CASSQVQGPQHF. The chain combines TRBV4-1 with TRBJ1-5; D is possibly TRBD1 (5 bases). Germline V gene lookup returns CDR1 MGHRA and CDR2 YSYEKL. The CDR3 spans 12 residues. V shed 1 base and J shed 9 bases, with 7 bases lying between them.

This clonotype turned up a few times. In DNA form, the CDR3 reads TGTGCCAGCAGTTTGGGGTTGGGCACCGGGGAGCTGTTTTTT. Amino acids: CASSLGLGTGELFF. The chain combines TRBV12-3 or TRBV12-4 with TRBJ2-2; no definite D call. Trimming stripped 3 bases from V and 4 bases from J, with 9 bases between. This CDR3 region has 14 residues.

The rearrangement uses TRBV29-1 and TRBJ2-7; D is possibly TRBD2 (5 bases). The CDR3 contains 10 residues. Trimming removed 8 bases from V and 4 bases from J, with 9 bases in between. CDR1 SQVTM and CDR2 ANQGSEA come from the germline V gene. The CDR3 sequence: CSPGLYEQYV. CDR3 bases: TGCAGCCCCGGACTGTACGAGCAGTACGTC.